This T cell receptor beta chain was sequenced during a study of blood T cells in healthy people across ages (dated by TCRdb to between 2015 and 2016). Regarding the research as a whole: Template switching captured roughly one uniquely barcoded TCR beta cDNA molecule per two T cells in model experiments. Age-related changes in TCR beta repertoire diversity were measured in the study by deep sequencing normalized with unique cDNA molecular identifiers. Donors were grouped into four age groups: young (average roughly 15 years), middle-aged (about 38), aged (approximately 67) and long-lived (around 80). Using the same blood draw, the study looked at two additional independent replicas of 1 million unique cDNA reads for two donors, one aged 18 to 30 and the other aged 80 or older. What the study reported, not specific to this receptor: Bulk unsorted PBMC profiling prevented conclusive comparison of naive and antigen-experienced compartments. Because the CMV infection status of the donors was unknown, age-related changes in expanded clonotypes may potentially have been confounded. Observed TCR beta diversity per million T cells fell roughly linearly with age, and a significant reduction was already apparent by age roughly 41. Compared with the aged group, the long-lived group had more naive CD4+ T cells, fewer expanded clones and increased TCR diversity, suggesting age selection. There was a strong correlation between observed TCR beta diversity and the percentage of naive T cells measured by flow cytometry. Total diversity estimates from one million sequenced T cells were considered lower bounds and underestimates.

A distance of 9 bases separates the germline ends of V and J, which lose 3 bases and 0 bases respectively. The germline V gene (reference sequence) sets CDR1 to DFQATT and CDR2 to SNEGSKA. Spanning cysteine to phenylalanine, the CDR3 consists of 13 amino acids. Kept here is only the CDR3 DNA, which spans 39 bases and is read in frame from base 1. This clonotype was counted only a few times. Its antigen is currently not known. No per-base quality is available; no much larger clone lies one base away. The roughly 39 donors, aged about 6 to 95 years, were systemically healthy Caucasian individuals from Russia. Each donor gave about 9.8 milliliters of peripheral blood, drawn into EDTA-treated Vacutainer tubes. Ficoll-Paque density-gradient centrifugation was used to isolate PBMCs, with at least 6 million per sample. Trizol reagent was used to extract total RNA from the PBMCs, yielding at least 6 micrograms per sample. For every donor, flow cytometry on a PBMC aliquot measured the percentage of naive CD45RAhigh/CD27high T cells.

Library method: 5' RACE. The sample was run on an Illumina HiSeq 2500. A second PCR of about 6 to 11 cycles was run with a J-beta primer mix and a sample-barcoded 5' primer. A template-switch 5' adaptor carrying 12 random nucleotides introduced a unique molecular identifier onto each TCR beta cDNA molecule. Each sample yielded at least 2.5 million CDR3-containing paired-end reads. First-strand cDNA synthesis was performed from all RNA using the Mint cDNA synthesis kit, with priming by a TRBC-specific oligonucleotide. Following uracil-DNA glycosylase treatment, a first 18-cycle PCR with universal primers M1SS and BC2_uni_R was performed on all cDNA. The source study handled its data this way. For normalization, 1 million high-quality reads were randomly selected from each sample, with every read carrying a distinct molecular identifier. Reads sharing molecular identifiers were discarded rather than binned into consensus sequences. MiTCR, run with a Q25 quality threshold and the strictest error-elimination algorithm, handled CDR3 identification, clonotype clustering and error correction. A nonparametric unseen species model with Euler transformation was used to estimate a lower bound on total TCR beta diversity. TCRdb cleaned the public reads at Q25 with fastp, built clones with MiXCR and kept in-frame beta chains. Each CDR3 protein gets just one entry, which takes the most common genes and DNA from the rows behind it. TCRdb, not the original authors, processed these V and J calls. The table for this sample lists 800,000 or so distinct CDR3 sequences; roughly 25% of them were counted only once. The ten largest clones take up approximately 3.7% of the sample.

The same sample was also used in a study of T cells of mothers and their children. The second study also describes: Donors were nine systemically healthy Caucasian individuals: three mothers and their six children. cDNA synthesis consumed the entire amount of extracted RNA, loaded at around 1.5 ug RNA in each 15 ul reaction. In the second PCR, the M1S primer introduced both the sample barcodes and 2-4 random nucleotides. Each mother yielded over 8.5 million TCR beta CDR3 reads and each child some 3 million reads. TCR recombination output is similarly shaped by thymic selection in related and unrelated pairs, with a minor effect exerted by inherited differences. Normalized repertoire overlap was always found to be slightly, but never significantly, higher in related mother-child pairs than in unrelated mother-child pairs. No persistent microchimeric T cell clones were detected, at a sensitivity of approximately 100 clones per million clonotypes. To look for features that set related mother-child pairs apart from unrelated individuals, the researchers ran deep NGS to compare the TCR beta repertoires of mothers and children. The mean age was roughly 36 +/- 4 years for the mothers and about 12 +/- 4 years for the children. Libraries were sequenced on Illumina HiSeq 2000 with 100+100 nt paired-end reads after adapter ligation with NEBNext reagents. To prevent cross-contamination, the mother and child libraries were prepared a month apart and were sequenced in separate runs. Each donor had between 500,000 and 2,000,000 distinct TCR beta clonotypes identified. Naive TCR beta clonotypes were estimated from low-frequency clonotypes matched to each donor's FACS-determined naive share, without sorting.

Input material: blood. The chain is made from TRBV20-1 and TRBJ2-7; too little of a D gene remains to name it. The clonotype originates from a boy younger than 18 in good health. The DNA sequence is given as TGCAGTGCTAGGGGCAGGCCCTCCTACGAGCAGTACTTC. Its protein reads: CSARGRPSYEQYF.